This TCR beta chain derives from a study of blood T cell repertoires in COVID-19. Study details: Specimens from acute and convalescent COVID-19 originated in the United States, Italy and Spain. PBMCs, B-cell-depleted T cells, or T cells provided the cDNA or gDNA that made up the material.

The CDR3 extends over 16 amino acids. J lost 5 bases, V lost 2 bases, and 8 bases had no gene match. In germline, CDR1 is SEHNR, CDR2 FQNEAQ (reference sequence). Original data processing: Amplified reference gene primers provided the basis for estimating nucleated cell counts. TCRdb's copy holds only in-frame clones and misses some; the assay was immunoSEQ multiplex PCR. V, J and clone size are those of that table, while D and trimming were read from the DNA. There are about 260,000 clones in the sample; more than 75% occur only once, and roughly 1.6% lies in the top ten. This clonotype originated in a woman in her forties who had recovered from COVID-19. Sequences were obtained from peripheral blood. The chain couples TRBV7-9 to TRBJ2-1; TRBD2 matches at 8 bases. CDR3 coding DNA: TGTGCCAGCAGCTTATGGGGTCTAGCGGGTCACAATGAGCAGTTCTTC. Translated, it gives CASSLWGLAGHNEQFF.